The rows below give T cell receptor beta chains drawn from one sample of a study of T cells in Graves' hyperthyroidism and ophthalmopathy. TCRdb passed the multiplex PCR reads through MiXCR, listing each CDR3 protein once. The table shows nearly 600,000 distinct CDR3 sequences, with about 14% occurring only once. Sequenced input: blood. Every receptor here comes from a woman aged 18 to 35 with Graves' ophthalmopathy. The CDR3 runs from the conserved cysteine through the conserved F or W. A D gene is named only where the DNA matches it firmly. For some rows the clone size is stated as once, few or many, or as a class when expanded; others skip it.

D gene: -
J gene: TRBJ1-5
V gene: TRBV9
clone size: many
CDR3 DNA: TGTGCCAGCAGCCCTGGGACAAATCATCAGCCCCAGCATTTT
CDR3 protein: CASSPGTNHQPQHF

D gene: -
J gene: TRBJ2-7
V gene: TRBV7-2
clone size: many
CDR3 DNA: TGTGCCAGCAGCCCAGGCAGGGGTCTCTCCTACGAGCAGTACTTC
CDR3 protein: CASSPGRGLSYEQYF

D gene: TRBD2
J gene: TRBJ2-1
V gene: TRBV28
clone size: -
CDR3 DNA: TGTGCCAGCAGTAAGAAACTAGCGGGACCCTACAATGAGCAGTTCTTC
CDR3 protein: CASSKKLAGPYNEQFF

D gene: TRBD1
J gene: TRBJ1-2
V gene: TRBV3-1
clone size: many
CDR3 DNA: TGTGCCAGCAGCCAGGGGACAGCTTTTAACTATGGCTACACCTTC
CDR3 protein: CASSQGTAFNYGYTF

D gene: -
J gene: TRBJ2-7
V gene: TRBV5-5
clone size: many
CDR3 DNA: TGTGCCAGCAGCCCGCTCCCGCGGAAGACACAGGGAGGGGAGCAGTACTTC
CDR3 protein: CASSPLPRKTQGGEQYF

D gene: -
J gene: TRBJ2-1
V gene: TRBV4-1
clone size: few
CDR3 DNA: TGCGCCAGCAGCCCCTCTCGTGACAGATGGTACAATGAGCAGTTCTTC
CDR3 protein: CASSPSRDRWYNEQFF

D gene: TRBD1
J gene: TRBJ2-7
V gene: TRBV7-3
clone size: -
CDR3 DNA: TGTGCCAGCAGCGTATCCCGGACAGGGGTCTACGAGCAGTACTTC
CDR3 protein: CASSVSRTGVYEQYF

D gene: -
J gene: TRBJ1-5
V gene: TRBV7-8
clone size: many
CDR3 DNA: TGTGCCAGCAGCTCCAGACGGACTAATCAGCCCCAGCATTTT
CDR3 protein: CASSSRRTNQPQHF

D gene: -
J gene: TRBJ2-3
V gene: TRBV12-3/TRBV12-4
clone size: many
CDR3 DNA: TGTGCCAGCAGTACCGGACTAAACACAGATACGCAGTATTTT
CDR3 protein: CASSTGLNTDTQYF

D gene: -
J gene: TRBJ1-4
V gene: TRBV27
clone size: few
CDR3 DNA: TGTGCCAGCAGTTTATCCTCCGGGTCGAAACTGTTTTTT
CDR3 protein: CASSLSSGSKLFF

D gene: -
J gene: TRBJ1-5
V gene: TRBV6-5
clone size: many
CDR3 DNA: TGTGCCAGCAGTTACCAAGGGGGGATTGGGCAGCCCCAGCATTTT
CDR3 protein: CASSYQGGIGQPQHF

D gene: TRBD1
J gene: TRBJ2-7
V gene: TRBV28
clone size: -
CDR3 DNA: TGTGCCAGCACTTTCTTAGGAGGGGGTCTGACAGGGGCCCTCTACGAGCAGTACTTC
CDR3 protein: CASTFLGGGLTGALYEQYF

D gene: TRBD1
J gene: TRBJ1-5
V gene: TRBV7-2
clone size: many
CDR3 DNA: TGTGCCAGCAGCCCCCACGGGACAGGGAACAATCAGCCCCAGCATTTT
CDR3 protein: CASSPHGTGNNQPQHF

D gene: -
J gene: TRBJ2-2
V gene: TRBV5-6
clone size: -
CDR3 DNA: TGTGCCAGCAGCCCGAGCCGGAGGGGCGGGGAGCTGTTTTTT
CDR3 protein: CASSPSRRGGELFF

D gene: -
J gene: TRBJ1-1
V gene: TRBV6-1
clone size: many
CDR3 DNA: TGTGCCAGCAACTTCGACGGACCCACTGAAGCTTTCTTT
CDR3 protein: CASNFDGPTEAFF

D gene: TRBD2
J gene: TRBJ2-6
V gene: TRBV6-2/TRBV6-3
clone size: -
CDR3 DNA: TGTGCCAGCACCGGACTAGCGGGACCTCTGGGGCGGGCCAACGTCCTGACTTTC
CDR3 protein: CASTGLAGPLGRANVLTF

D gene: TRBD1
J gene: TRBJ1-1
V gene: TRBV4-2
clone size: many
CDR3 DNA: TGTGCCAGCAGCCAAGATGGGACAGGGGGCTTCACTGAAGCTTTCTTT
CDR3 protein: CASSQDGTGGFTEAFF

D gene: TRBD2
J gene: TRBJ2-5
V gene: TRBV20-1
clone size: many
CDR3 DNA: TGCAGTGCTACCGGGACTAGCGGGAGTGGGGTAAAAGAGACCCAGTACTTC
CDR3 protein: CSATGTSGSGVKETQYF

D gene: -
J gene: TRBJ2-1
V gene: TRBV7-2
clone size: many
CDR3 DNA: TGTGCCAGCAGCTTAGAAGGGCTGCATGAGCAGTTCTTC
CDR3 protein: CASSLEGLHEQFF

D gene: -
J gene: TRBJ1-1
V gene: TRBV7-9
clone size: many
CDR3 DNA: TGTGCCAGCAGCTTAACAGGGAGACTGAACACTGAAGCTTTCTTT
CDR3 protein: CASSLTGRLNTEAFF

D gene: -
J gene: TRBJ1-1
V gene: TRBV5-6
clone size: many
CDR3 DNA: TGTGCCAGCGGCCGGGACGCCTATGAAGCTTTCTTT
CDR3 protein: CASGRDAYEAFF

D gene: TRBD1
J gene: TRBJ2-3
V gene: TRBV7-2
clone size: few
CDR3 DNA: TGTGCCAGCAGCTTAGTCTTCAGGGGGCTGACAGATACGCAGTATTTT
CDR3 protein: CASSLVFRGLTDTQYF

D gene: TRBD1
J gene: TRBJ1-3
V gene: TRBV12-3/TRBV12-4
clone size: many
CDR3 DNA: TGTGCCAGCAGTTTATTGGACAGGGCGAACACCATATATTTT
CDR3 protein: CASSLLDRANTIYF

D gene: TRBD1
J gene: TRBJ1-1
V gene: TRBV6-2/TRBV6-3
clone size: many
CDR3 DNA: TGTGCCAGCAGTTACTGGGACAGGATTTTTAACACTGAAGCTTTCTTT
CDR3 protein: CASSYWDRIFNTEAFF

D gene: -
J gene: TRBJ2-2
V gene: TRBV7-2
clone size: few
CDR3 DNA: TGTGCCAGCAGCTTAAATGGAATTAGTGGGAGGATCACCGGGGAGCTGTTTTTT
CDR3 protein: CASSLNGISGRITGELFF

D gene: TRBD2
J gene: TRBJ2-4
V gene: TRBV6-5
clone size: many
CDR3 DNA: TGTGCCAGCAGTTACGGGCTAGCGGGAGTTCAGTACTTC
CDR3 protein: CASSYGLAGVQYF

D gene: TRBD1
J gene: TRBJ1-2
V gene: TRBV27
clone size: few
CDR3 DNA: TGTGCCAGCAGTCTTGGGACAGGGGGGAGCTACACCTTC
CDR3 protein: CASSLGTGGSYTF

D gene: -
J gene: TRBJ2-3
V gene: TRBV5-1
clone size: -
CDR3 DNA: TGCGCCAGCCCCAAGGGCGGAAGAACTAGCACAGATACGCAGTATTTT
CDR3 protein: CASPKGGRTSTDTQYF

D gene: TRBD2
J gene: TRBJ2-1
V gene: TRBV11-2
clone size: many
CDR3 DNA: TGTGCCAGCAGCTTAGACTTGCGCGGGAGGAACTCCTACAATGAGCAGTTCTTC
CDR3 protein: CASSLDLRGRNSYNEQFF

D gene: TRBD1
J gene: TRBJ1-1
V gene: TRBV12-3/TRBV12-4
clone size: many
CDR3 DNA: TGTGCCAGCAGCGTTTTAGGAGGGGGCGCTTTCTTT
CDR3 protein: CASSVLGGGAFF

D gene: -
J gene: TRBJ2-4
V gene: TRBV30
clone size: few
CDR3 DNA: TGTGCCTGGAGGGAGCCAGGGTTAAACATTCAGTACTTC
CDR3 protein: CAWREPGLNIQYF

D gene: TRBD2
J gene: TRBJ2-7
V gene: TRBV12-5
clone size: many
CDR3 DNA: TGTGCTAGTGCCCTCAGTCGGGCGAGCGGGAGATACGAGCAGTACTTC
CDR3 protein: CASALSRASGRYEQYF

D gene: TRBD1
J gene: TRBJ1-1
V gene: TRBV10-3
clone size: -
CDR3 DNA: TGTGCCATCACCGGACAGGGTGGCACTGAAGCTTTCTTT
CDR3 protein: CAITGQGGTEAFF

D gene: -
J gene: TRBJ2-3
V gene: TRBV4-2
clone size: -
CDR3 DNA: TGTGCCAGCAGCCAAACCTTGGGGGGCACAGATACGCAGTATTTT
CDR3 protein: CASSQTLGGTDTQYF

D gene: TRBD1
J gene: TRBJ2-7
V gene: TRBV14
clone size: few
CDR3 DNA: TGTGCCAGCAGCCAAGGGACAGGCTACCTCTACGAGCAGTACTTC
CDR3 protein: CASSQGTGYLYEQYF

D gene: TRBD1
J gene: TRBJ2-7
V gene: TRBV20-1
clone size: many
CDR3 DNA: TGCAGTGCTGTGGGGACAGTCTCCTACGAGCAGTACTTC
CDR3 protein: CSAVGTVSYEQYF

D gene: -
J gene: TRBJ2-2
V gene: TRBV20-1
clone size: -
CDR3 DNA: TGCAGTACGAAGGCCTTAACTCCCGGGGAGCTGTTTTTT
CDR3 protein: CSTKALTPGELFF

D gene: -
J gene: TRBJ2-2
V gene: TRBV11-1
clone size: -
CDR3 DNA: TGTGCCAGCAGCTTAGGTACTTTTTACACCGGGGAGCTGTTTTTT
CDR3 protein: CASSLGTFYTGELFF

D gene: TRBD1
J gene: TRBJ2-7
V gene: TRBV28
clone size: -
CDR3 DNA: TGTGCCAGCAGCCCAGGGGGTTTGGAGCAGTACTTC
CDR3 protein: CASSPGGLEQYF

D gene: TRBD2
J gene: TRBJ2-1
V gene: TRBV4-1
clone size: -
CDR3 DNA: TGCGCCAGCAGCCAAAGCGGGAGGGCCGAATCCTACAATGAGCAGTTCTTC
CDR3 protein: CASSQSGRAESYNEQFF

D gene: -
J gene: TRBJ2-2
V gene: TRBV19
clone size: -
CDR3 DNA: TGTGCCAGTAGTCCGCGGGACTTGATGTACACCGGGGAGCTGTTTTTT
CDR3 protein: CASSPRDLMYTGELFF

D gene: TRBD1
J gene: TRBJ2-7
V gene: TRBV29-1
clone size: -
CDR3 DNA: TGCAGCGTTCGACAGGGGATTAGCTCCTACGAGCAGTACTTC
CDR3 protein: CSVRQGISSYEQYF

D gene: TRBD2
J gene: TRBJ2-7
V gene: TRBV2
clone size: many
CDR3 DNA: TGTGCCAGCAGGACTAGCGGGAGAAGGAACGAGCAGTACTTC
CDR3 protein: CASRTSGRRNEQYF

D gene: -
J gene: TRBJ2-2
V gene: TRBV29-1
clone size: few
CDR3 DNA: TGCAGCGTTGAAAGGATGGTCGGTCGGGGAGACGGGGAGCTGTTTTTT
CDR3 protein: CSVERMVGRGDGELFF

D gene: -
J gene: TRBJ2-2
V gene: TRBV7-9
clone size: few
CDR3 DNA: TGTGCCAGCAGCTCCCTCAGGACACTGAACACCGGGGAGCTGTTTTTT
CDR3 protein: CASSSLRTLNTGELFF

D gene: -
J gene: TRBJ2-1
V gene: TRBV20-1
clone size: -
CDR3 DNA: TGCAGTGCTAGAACCGGGAGTGACAATGAGCAGTTCTTC
CDR3 protein: CSARTGSDNEQFF

D gene: -
J gene: TRBJ2-3
V gene: TRBV20-1
clone size: many
CDR3 DNA: TGCAGTGCTAGAGAACCGGGGAATACGCAGTATTTT
CDR3 protein: CSAREPGNTQYF